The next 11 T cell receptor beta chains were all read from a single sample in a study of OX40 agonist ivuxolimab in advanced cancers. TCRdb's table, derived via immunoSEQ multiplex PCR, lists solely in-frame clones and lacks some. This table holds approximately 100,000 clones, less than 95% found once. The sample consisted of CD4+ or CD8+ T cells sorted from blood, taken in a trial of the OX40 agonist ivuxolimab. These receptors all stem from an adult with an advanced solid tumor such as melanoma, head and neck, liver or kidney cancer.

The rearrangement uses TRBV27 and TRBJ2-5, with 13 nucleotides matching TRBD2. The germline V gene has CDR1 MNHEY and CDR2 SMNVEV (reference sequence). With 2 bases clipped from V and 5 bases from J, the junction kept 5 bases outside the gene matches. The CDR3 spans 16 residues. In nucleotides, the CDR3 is TGTGCCAGCAGTTTAATCGGACTAGCGGGAGTCGAGACCCAGTACTTC. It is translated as CASSLIGLAGVETQYF.

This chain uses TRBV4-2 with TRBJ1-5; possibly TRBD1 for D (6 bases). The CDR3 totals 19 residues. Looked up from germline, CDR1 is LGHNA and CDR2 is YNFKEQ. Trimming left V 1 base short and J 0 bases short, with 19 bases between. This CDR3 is CASSQAQGGRLYSNQPQHF. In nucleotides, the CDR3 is TGTGCCAGCAGCCAAGCACAGGGAGGGAGACTTTATAGCAATCAGCCCCAGCATTTT.

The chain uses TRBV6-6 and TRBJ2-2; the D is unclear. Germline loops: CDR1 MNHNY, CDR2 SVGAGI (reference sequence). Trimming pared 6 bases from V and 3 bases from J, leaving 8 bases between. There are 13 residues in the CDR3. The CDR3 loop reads CASSLSDTGELFF. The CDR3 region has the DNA TGTGCCAGCAGCCTCTCTGACACCGGGGAGCTGTTTTTT.

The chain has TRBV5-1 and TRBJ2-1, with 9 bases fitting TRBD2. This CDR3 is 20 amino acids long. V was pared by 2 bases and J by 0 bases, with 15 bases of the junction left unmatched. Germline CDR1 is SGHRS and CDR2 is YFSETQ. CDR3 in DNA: TGCGCCAGCAGCTTAAGCCAACTAGCGGGCAGGACGAGCTCCTACAATGAGCAGTTCTTC. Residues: CASSLSQLAGRTSSYNEQFF. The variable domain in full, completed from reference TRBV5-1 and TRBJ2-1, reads KAGVTQTPRYLIKTRGQQVTLSCSPISGHRSVSWYQQTPGQGLQFLFEYFSETQRNKGNFPGRFSGRQFSNSRSEMNVSTLELGDSALYLCASSLSQLAGRTSSYNEQFFGPGTRLTVL.

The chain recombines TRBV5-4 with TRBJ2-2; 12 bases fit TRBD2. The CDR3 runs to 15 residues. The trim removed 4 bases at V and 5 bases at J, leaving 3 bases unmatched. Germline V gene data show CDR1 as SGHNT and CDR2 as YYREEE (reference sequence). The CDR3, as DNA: TGTGCCAGCAGCACCGGGACTAGCGGGACCGGGGAGCTGTTTTTT. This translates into CASSTGTSGTGELFF.

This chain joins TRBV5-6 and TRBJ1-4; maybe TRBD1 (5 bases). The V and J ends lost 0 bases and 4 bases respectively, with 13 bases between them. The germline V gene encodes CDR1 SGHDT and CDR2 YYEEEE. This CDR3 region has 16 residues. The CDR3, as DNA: TGTGCCAGCAGCTTGGAGGGACGGAAGGGTAATGAAAAACTGTTTTTT. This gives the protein CASSLEGRKGNEKLFF.

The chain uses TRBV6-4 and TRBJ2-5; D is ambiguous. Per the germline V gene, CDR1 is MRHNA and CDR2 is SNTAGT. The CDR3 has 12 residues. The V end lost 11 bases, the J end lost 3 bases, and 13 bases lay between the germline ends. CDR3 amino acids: CAAETREETQYF. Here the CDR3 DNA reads TGTGCCGCGGAGACCCGAGAAGAGACCCAGTACTTC.

The CDR3, as DNA: TGCAGCGTTGAAGGACAGGGAGGTGAAAAACTGTTTTTT. Its translation is CSVEGQGGEKLFF. V usage is TRBV29-1 and J usage is TRBJ1-4; 7 nucleotides match TRBD1. After removal of 1 base from V and 7 bases from J, the junction contained 3 bases not matched to a gene. This CDR3 has 13 residues. Germline V gene data show CDR1 as SQVTM and CDR2 as ANQGSEA.

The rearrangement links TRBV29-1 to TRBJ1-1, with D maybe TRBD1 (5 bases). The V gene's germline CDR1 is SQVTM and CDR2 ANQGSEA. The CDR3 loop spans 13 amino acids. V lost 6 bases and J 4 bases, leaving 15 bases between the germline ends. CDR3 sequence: CSVRGRRSTEAFF. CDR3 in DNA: TGCAGCGTGAGGGGACGGCGTAGCACTGAAGCTTTCTTT.

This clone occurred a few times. In DNA form, the CDR3 reads TGTGCCAGCAGCTTAGAGGCGGGGGTCCTCCAGTACTTC. Protein sequence: CASSLEAGVLQYF. J is TRBJ2-7 and V is TRBV13, with 7 positions matching TRBD2. J was trimmed by 10 bases and V by 1 base; bases with no gene match: 7. The CDR3 length is 13 residues. Per germline, CDR1 PRHDT and CDR2 FYEKMQ (reference sequence).

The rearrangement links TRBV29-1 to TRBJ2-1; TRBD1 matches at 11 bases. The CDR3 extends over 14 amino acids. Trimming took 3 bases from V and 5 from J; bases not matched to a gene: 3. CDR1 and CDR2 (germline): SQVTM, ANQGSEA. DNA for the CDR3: TGCAGCGTTGACAGGACAGGGGGCAACAATGAGCAGTTCTTC. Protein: CSVDRTGGNNEQFF.